This TCR beta chain is from a study of T cell repertoires in cytomegalovirus infection. As for the study in general: Signatures in public TCR beta sequences pointed to both CMV infection and matching HLA type.

CDR3 size: 16 residues. Germline V lookup: CDR1 LNHDA, CDR2 SQIVND (reference sequence). V lost 6 bases and J lost 5, with 20 bases in between. Study conclusions and caveats: Individuals carrying CMV plus the relevant HLA were identified by cumulative frequency of public TCR beta families.

TCRdb called the reads again in MiXCR, with one record for every CDR3 protein. The data show about 920,000 distinct CDR3 sequences, 25% to 40% seen once. As regards this clonotype: Its target is unknown.

The J gene is TRBJ1-5, the V gene TRBV19; perhaps TRBD1 as D (5 bases). This specimen consisted of cultured CD8+ T cells from PBMCs, obtained from culture after CMV antigen stimulation. This sequence was found in a human donor in good health (CMV status not recorded). Some clones in this sample may be carry-over from other donors' samples. The CDR3 sequence: CASRLTPGRRDQPQHF. The DNA for the CDR3 is TGTGCCAGTAGGCTAACCCCGGGACGCAGGGATCAGCCCCAGCATTTT.